This T cell receptor beta chain was sequenced during a study of patients and donors after allogeneic stem cell transplantation (dated by TCRdb to the early 2020s). A remark on this clonotype: The target of this receptor is not known. Base qualities are missing; no much larger clone stands one base away.

The library was generated by RT-PCR. Sequencing relied on a NextSeq 550. TCRdb redid the processing of the public reads, applying fastp at Q25 and MiXCR, and retained in-frame beta chains. Every CDR3 protein is listed once, alongside the most common genes and DNA of its rows. Recorded for this sample are approximately 90,000 distinct CDR3 sequences; about 5% of them occurred a single time. The ten top clones hold around 2.6% of the sample. V gives up 6 bases and J gives up 6 bases, and the segment between their germline ends measures 15 bases. The CDR1 and CDR2 encoded by the germline V gene (reference sequence) are DFQATT and SNEGSKA. Measured from the cysteine to the phenylalanine, the CDR3 is 12 residues long. Only the CDR3 region is kept as DNA, spanning 36 bases read in frame from base 1.

The receptor was derived from a human donor who was either an allogeneic HSCT recipient or a stem cell or donor lymphocyte infusion donor (not recorded which). It is not recorded whose cells these are; they may come from a transplant donor. The specimen was blood, either unsorted or a sorted T cell fraction (not recorded which). The sequence joins TRBV20-1 to TRBJ2-7; the D region is possibly TRBD1 or TRBD2, each matching across 5 bases. CDR3 protein: CSAGARRSEQYF. The DNA is as follows: TGCAGTGCCGGGGCCCGAAGGTCCGAGCAGTACTTC.